Below, one TCR beta chain is given with its context. Its specificity is unknown. The data originate from a study of graft-versus-host responses after intestinal transplantation. TCRdb's copy holds only in-frame clones and misses some; the assay was immunoSEQ multiplex PCR. The profile shows 75,000 to 90,000 clones, 85% to 90% of them singletons. Trimming took 0 bases from V and 5 from J, leaving 10 bases between them. Germline CDR1 and CDR2: MGHRA and YSYEKL. CDR3 length equals 15 residues. The chain links TRBV4-1 to TRBJ1-4, with D maybe TRBD1 (5 bases). The starting material was unstimulated CD4+ T cells sorted from spleen or lymph node cells, obtained before intestinal transplant. This receptor was obtained from a human donor who received an intestinal transplant. As DNA, the CDR3 is TGCGCCAGCAGCCAAGAACAGGCCCAGAATGAAAAACTGTTTTTT. It is translated as CASSQEQAQNEKLFF.